In this sample, the clone carrying this TCR beta chain turned up a few times. The table came from immunoSEQ multiplex PCR; TCRdb's copy has only in-frame clones and leaves some out. The repertoire has 110,000 or so clones, roughly 80% of them found once; the top ten carry 8.1%. This specimen comes from a study of blood T cell repertoires in COVID-19. The overall study: Samples taken during acute and convalescent COVID-19 were collected in the United States, Italy and Spain. T cells, B-cell-depleted T cells, or PBMCs supplied cDNA or gDNA.

J was trimmed by 7 bases and V by 0 bases; bases with no gene match: 2. This CDR3 comprises 14 residues. Per the germline V gene, CDR1 is SGDLS and CDR2 is YYNGEE. V and J are TRBV9 and TRBJ2-2, with 8 bases fitting TRBD2. The clonotype originates from a woman in her thirties or forties with acute or convalescent COVID-19. The sequencing input was peripheral blood. In DNA form, the CDR3 reads TGTGCCAGCAGCGTAGCGGGGGGGCGCGGGGAGCTGTTTTTT. This codes for CASSVAGGRGELFF. Together with reference TRBV9 and TRBJ2-2, the CDR3 gives the full variable domain: DSGVTQTPKHLITATGQRVTLRCSPRSGDLSVYWYQQSLDQGLQFLIQYYNGEERAKGNILERFSAQQFPDLHSELNLSSLELGDSALYFCASSVAGGRGELFFGEGSRLTVL.